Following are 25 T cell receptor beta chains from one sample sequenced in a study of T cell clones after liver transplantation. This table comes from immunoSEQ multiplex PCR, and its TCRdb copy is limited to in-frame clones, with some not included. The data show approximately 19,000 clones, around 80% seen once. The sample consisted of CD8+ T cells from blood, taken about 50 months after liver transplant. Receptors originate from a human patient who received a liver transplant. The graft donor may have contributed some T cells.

The CDR3 DNA is TGCGCCAGCAGCCCCACAGGGCTGCCAGAGAATGAGCAGTTCTTC. Its protein product is CASSPTGLPENEQFF. The chain has TRBV4-3 and TRBJ2-1; TRBD1 might be the D (6 bases). This CDR3 has 15 residues. V was cut by 4 bases and J by 7 bases, with 17 bases left in between. Germline V CDR1 and CDR2: LGHNA, YSLEER.

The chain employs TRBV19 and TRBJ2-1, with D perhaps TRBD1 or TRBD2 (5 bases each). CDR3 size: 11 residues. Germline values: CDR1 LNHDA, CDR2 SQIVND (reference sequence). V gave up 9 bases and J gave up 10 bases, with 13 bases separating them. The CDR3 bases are TGTGCCAGCGATGGGACCTCCGAGCAGTTCTTC. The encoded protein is CASDGTSEQFF.

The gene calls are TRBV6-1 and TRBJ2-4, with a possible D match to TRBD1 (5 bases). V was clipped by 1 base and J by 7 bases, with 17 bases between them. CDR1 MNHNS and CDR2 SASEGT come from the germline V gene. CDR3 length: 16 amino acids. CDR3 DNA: TGTGCCAGCAGTGAAGAAGGGGATAATTTATGGAACATTCAGTACTTC. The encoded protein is CASSEEGDNLWNIQYF.

The CDR3 region is CASSTYTDRDGEQYF. DNA for the CDR3: TGTGCCAGTAGTACCTATACGGACAGGGATGGCGAGCAGTACTTC. The chain links TRBV19 to TRBJ2-7, with TRBD1 matching 8 bases. Looked up from germline, CDR1 is LNHDA and CDR2 is SQIVND (reference sequence). V lost 4 bases to trimming and J lost 6 bases; unmatched junction nucleotides: 11. This CDR3 spans 15 amino acids.

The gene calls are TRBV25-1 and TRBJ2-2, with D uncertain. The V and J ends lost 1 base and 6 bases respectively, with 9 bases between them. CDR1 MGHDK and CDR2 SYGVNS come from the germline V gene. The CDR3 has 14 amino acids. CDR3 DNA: TGTGCCAGCAGTGAATCCCCCCCGGCCGGGGAGCTGTTTTTT. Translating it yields CASSESPPAGELFF.

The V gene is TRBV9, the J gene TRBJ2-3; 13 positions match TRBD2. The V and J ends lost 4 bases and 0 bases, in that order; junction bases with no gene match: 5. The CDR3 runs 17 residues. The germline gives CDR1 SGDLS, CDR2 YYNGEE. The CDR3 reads CASSPRTSGGSTDTQYF. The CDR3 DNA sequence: TGTGCCAGCAGCCCACGGACTAGCGGGGGCAGCACAGATACGCAGTATTTT.

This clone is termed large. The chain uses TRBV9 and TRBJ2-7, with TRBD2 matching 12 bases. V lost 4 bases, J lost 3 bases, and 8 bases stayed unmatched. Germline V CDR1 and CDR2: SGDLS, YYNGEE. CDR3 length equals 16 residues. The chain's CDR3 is CASSPTGLAGYYEQYF. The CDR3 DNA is TGTGCCAGCAGCCCCACCGGACTAGCGGGATACTACGAGCAGTACTTC. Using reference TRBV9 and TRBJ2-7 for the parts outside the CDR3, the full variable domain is DSGVTQTPKHLITATGQRVTLRCSPRSGDLSVYWYQQSLDQGLQFLIQYYNGEERAKGNILERFSAQQFPDLHSELNLSSLELGDSALYFCASSPTGLAGYYEQYFGPGTRLTVT.

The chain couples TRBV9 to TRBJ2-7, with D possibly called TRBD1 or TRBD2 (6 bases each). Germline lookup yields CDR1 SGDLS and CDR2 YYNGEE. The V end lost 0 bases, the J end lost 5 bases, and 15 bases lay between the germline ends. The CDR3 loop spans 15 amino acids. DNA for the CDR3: TGTGCCAGCAGCGTAGCTGGGGGGCGCGGTAACGAGCAGTACTTC. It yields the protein CASSVAGGRGNEQYF.

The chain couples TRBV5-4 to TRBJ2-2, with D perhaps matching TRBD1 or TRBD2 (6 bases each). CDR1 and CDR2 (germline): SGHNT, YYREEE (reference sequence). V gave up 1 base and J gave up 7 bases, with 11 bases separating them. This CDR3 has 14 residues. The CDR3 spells CASSLWGADGELFF. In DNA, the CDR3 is TGTGCCAGCAGCTTGTGGGGGGCCGACGGGGAGCTGTTTTTT.

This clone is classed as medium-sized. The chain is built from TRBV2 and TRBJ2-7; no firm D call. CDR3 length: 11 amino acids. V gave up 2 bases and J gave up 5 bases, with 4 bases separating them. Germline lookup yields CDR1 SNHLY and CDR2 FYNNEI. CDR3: CASSESDEQYF. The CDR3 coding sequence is TGTGCCAGCAGTGAATCGGACGAGCAGTACTTC.

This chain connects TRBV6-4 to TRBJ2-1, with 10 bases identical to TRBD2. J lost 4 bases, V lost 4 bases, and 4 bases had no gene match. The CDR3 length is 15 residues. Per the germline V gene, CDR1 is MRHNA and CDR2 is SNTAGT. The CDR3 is CASSVTSGVYNEQFF. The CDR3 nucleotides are TGTGCCAGCAGTGTCACTAGCGGGGTTTACAATGAGCAGTTCTTC.

CDR3 amino acids: CASSQESAGGYEQYF. CDR3 bases: TGCGCCAGCAGCCAAGAGTCGGCAGGGGGCTACGAGCAGTACTTC. This chain joins TRBV4-3 and TRBJ2-7; 7 bases are a match to TRBD1. CDR3 length: 15 amino acids. Trimming took 0 bases from V and 3 from J; bases not matched to a gene: 5. CDR1 is LGHNA and CDR2 is YSLEER in the germline V gene.

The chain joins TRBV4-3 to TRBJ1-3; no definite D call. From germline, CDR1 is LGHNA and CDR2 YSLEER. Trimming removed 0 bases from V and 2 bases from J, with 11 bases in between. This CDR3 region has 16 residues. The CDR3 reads CASSQDTGGPGNTIYF. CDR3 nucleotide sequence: TGCGCCAGCAGCCAAGATACGGGTGGGCCTGGAAACACCATATATTTT.

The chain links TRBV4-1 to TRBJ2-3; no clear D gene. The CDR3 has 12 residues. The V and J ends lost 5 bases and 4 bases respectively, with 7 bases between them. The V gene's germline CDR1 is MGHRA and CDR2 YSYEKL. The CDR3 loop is CASSFGADTQYF. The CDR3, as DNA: TGCGCCAGCAGCTTTGGGGCAGATACGCAGTATTTT.

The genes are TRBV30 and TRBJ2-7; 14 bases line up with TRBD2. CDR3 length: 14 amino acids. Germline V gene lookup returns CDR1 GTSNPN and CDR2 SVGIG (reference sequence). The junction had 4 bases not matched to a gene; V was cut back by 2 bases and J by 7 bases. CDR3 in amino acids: CAWSPGLAGEEQYF. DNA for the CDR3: TGTGCCTGGAGTCCGGGACTAGCGGGAGAAGAGCAGTACTTC.

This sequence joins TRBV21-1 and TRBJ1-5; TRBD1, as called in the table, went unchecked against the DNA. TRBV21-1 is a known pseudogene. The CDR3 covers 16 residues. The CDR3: CASSTRDRGNYQPQHF. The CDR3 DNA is TGTGCCAGCAGCACCCGGGACAGGGGGAACTATCAGCCCCAGCATTTT.

Written as DNA, the CDR3 is TGTGCCAGCAGCGGGACAGTGAACACTGAAGCTTTCTTT. Residues: CASSGTVNTEAFF. The rearrangement uses TRBV7-9 and TRBJ1-1, with 7 bases lining up with TRBD1. Looked up from germline, CDR1 is SEHNR and CDR2 is FQNEAQ (reference sequence). The CDR3 covers 13 residues. Trimming removed 5 bases from V and 0 bases from J; junction bases left unmatched: 0.

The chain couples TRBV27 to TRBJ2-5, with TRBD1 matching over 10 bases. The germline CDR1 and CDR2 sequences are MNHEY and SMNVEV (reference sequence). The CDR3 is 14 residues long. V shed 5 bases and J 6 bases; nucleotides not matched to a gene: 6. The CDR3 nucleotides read TGTGCCAGCAGTCCGGGACAGGGGATGAAGACCCAGTACTTC. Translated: CASSPGQGMKTQYF.

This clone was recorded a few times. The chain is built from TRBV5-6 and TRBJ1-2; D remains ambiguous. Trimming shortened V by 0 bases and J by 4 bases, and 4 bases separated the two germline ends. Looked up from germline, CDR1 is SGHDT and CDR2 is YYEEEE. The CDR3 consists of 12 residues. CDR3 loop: CASSLGSYGYTF. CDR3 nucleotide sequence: TGTGCCAGCAGCTTGGGCAGCTATGGCTACACCTTC.

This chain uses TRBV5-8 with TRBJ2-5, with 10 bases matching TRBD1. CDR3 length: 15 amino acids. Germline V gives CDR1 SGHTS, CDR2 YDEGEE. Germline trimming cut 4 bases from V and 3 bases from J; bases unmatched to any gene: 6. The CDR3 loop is CASSHRDRGKETQYF. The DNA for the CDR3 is TGTGCCAGCAGCCACCGGGACAGGGGAAAAGAGACCCAGTACTTC.

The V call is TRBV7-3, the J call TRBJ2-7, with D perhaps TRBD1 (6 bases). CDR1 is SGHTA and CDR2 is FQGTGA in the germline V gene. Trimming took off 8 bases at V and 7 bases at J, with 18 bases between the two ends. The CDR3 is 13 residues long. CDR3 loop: CASGQGPRGEQYF. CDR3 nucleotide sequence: TGTGCCAGCGGCCAGGGGCCGAGGGGGGAGCAGTACTTC.

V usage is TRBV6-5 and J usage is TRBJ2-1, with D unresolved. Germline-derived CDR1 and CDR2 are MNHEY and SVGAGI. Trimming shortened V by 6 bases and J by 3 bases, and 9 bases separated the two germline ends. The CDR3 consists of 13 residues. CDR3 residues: CASRSEFYNEQFF. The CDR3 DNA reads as TGTGCCAGCAGAAGCGAGTTCTACAATGAGCAGTTCTTC.

The CDR3 region is CASSLVAGRSGNTIYF. For the CDR3, the DNA is TGTGCCAGCAGCTTAGTTGCAGGGCGCAGTGGAAACACCATATATTTT. The chain couples TRBV7-9 to TRBJ1-3; TRBD1 is a possible D gene (5 bases). CDR1 SEHNR and CDR2 FQNEAQ come from the germline V gene (reference sequence). Trimming left V 1 base short and J 3 bases short, with 13 bases between. CDR3 length equals 16 residues.

The DNA for the CDR3 is TGTGCCAGCAGCAAAGGTGAACAGGGCGGCTATGGCTACACCTTC. Its protein product is CASSKGEQGGYGYTF. The chain has TRBV21-1 and TRBJ1-2; the listed D gene, TRBD1, was not tested against the DNA. TRBV21-1 is marked as a pseudogene. The CDR3 has 15 residues.

The DNA of the CDR3 is TGCGCCAGCAGCCCAGACAGGGGACAGGCAGTATCGGAGCAGTACTTC. As protein: CASSPDRGQAVSEQYF. The chain joins TRBV4-3 to TRBJ2-7, with TRBD1 identical over 8 bases. V dropped 4 bases and J dropped 7; count of bases not matched to a gene: 15. Germline V gene data show CDR1 as LGHNA and CDR2 as YSLEER. The length of the CDR3 is 16 residues.